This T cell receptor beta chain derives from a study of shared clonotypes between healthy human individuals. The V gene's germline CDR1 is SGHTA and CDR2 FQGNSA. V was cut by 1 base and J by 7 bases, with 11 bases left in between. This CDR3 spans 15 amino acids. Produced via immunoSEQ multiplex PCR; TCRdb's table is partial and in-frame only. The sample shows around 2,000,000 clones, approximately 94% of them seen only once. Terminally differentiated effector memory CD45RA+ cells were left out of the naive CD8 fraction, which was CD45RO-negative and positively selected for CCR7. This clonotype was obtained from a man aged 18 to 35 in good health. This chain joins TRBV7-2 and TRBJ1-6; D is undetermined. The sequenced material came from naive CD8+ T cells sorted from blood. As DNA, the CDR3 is TGTGCCAGCAGCTTAGAGTTCGGTTGGAATTCACCCCTCCACTTT. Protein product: CASSLEFGWNSPLHF. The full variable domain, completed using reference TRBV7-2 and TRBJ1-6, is GAGVSQSPSNKVTEKGKDVELRCDPISGHTALYWYRQSLGQGLEFLIYFQGNSAPDKSGLPSDRFSAERTGGSVSTLTIQRTQQEDSAVYLCASSLEFGWNSPLHFGNGTRLTVT.